The clone carrying this T cell receptor beta chain was found a few times. The antigen is not known. This CDR3 spans 14 amino acids. V dropped 6 bases and J dropped 1 base, with 12 bases sitting between them. The record originates from a study of T-cell memory formation after mild COVID-19. Study-wide context: Largely, TCR clusters stayed within a single donor.

Study-wide results and caveats: Day 37-peaking second-wave clones had unconfirmed SARS-CoV-2 specificity.

Each CDR3 protein gets one entry after TCRdb re-called the 5' RACE reads with MiXCR. Among roughly 340,000 distinct CDR3 sequences, 20% to 25% were seen once, and the ten largest hold roughly 21%. The sequencing input was PBMCs or a T cell subset sorted from them (not recorded which). The chain links TRBV12-3 or TRBV12-4 to TRBJ1-1; tentatively, D is TRBD1 (6 bases). The receptor was isolated from a man younger than 30 who had mild COVID-19 (a few samples of this study predate the infection). Cell type and time point are not known. Here the CDR3 reads CASRPLDRNTEAFF. The CDR3 nucleotides read TGTGCCAGCAGACCCTTGGACAGGAACACTGAAGCTTTCTTT.